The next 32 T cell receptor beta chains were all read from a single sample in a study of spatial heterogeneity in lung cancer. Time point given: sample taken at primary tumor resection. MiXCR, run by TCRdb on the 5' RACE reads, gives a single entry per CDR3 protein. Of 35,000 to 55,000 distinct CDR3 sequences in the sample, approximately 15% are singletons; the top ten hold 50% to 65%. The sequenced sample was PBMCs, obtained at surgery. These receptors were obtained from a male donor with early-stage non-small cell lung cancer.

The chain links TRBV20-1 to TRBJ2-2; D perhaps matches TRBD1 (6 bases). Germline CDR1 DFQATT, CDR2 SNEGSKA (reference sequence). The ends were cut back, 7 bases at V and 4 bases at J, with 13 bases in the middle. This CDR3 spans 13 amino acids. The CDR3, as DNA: TGCAGTGTCAAGAGAGGGGGCACCGGGGAGCTGTTTTTT. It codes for CSVKRGGTGELFF.

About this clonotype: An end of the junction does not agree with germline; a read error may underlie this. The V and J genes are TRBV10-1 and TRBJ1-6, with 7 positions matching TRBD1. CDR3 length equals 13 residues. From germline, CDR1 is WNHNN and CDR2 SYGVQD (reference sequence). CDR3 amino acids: CASSAGGRSPFHF. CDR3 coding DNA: TGCGCCAGCAGTGCAGGGGGGCGATCACCCTTCCACTTT.

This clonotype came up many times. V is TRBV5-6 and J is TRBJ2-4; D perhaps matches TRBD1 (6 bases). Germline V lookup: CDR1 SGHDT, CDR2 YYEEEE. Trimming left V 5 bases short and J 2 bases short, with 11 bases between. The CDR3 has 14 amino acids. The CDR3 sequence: CASSHRATKNIQYF. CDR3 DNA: TGTGCCAGCAGTCACAGGGCAACCAAAAACATTCAGTACTTC.

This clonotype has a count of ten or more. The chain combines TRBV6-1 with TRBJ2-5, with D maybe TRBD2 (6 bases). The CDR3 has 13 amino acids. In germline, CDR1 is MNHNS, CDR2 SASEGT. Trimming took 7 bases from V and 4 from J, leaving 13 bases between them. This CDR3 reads CASMEGWVETQYF. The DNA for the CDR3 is TGTGCCAGCATGGAGGGTTGGGTAGAGACCCAGTACTTC.

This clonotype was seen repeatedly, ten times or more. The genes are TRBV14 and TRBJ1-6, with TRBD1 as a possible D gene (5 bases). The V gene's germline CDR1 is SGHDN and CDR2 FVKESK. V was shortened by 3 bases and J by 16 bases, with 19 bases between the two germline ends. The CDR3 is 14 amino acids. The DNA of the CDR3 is TGTGCCAGCAGCCACCAAAATGGGGCCAGACCGCTCCACTTT. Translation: CASSHQNGARPLHF. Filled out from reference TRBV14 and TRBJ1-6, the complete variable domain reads EAGVTQFPSHSVIEKGQTVTLRCDPISGHDNLYWYRRVMGKEIKFLLHFVKESKQDESGMPNNRFLAERTGGTYSTLKVQPAELEDSGVYFCASSHQNGARPLHFGNGTRLTVT.

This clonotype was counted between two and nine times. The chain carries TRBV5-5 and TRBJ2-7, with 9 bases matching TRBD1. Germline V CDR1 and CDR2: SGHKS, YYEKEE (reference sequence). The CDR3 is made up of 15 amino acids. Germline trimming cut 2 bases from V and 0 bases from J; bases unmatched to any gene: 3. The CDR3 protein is CASSFRTGDSYEQYF. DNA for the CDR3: TGTGCCAGCAGCTTTAGGACAGGGGACTCCTACGAGCAGTACTTC.

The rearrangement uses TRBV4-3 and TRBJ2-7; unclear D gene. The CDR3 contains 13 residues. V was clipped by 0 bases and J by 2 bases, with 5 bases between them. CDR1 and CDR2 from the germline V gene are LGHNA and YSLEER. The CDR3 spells CASSQDLPYEQYF. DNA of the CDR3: TGCGCCAGCAGCCAAGACCTCCCCTACGAGCAGTACTTC.

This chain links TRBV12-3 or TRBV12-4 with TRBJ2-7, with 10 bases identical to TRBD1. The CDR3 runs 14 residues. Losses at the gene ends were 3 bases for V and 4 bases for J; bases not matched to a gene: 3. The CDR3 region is CASSLDRGLYEQYF. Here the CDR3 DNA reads TGTGCCAGCAGTTTGGACAGGGGGTTGTACGAGCAGTACTTC.

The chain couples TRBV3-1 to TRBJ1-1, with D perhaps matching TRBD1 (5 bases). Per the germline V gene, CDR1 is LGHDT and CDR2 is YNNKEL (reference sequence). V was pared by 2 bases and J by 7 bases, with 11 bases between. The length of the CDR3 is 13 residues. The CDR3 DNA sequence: TGTGCCAGCAGCCAAATCGGGGGTCTTGAAGCTTTCTTT. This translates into CASSQIGGLEAFF.

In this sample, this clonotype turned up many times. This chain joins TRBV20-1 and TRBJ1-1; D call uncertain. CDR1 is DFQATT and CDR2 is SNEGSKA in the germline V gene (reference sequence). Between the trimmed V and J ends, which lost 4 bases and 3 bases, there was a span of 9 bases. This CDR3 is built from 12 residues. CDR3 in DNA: TGCAGTGCTACTAGGGTTTACACTGAAGCTTTCTTT. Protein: CSATRVYTEAFF.

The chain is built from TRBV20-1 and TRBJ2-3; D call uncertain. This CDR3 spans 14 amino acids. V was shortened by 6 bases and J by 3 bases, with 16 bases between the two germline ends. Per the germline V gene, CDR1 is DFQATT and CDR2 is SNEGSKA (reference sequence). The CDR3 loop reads CSAWALHGTDTQYF. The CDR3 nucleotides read TGCAGTGCCTGGGCGTTGCATGGGACAGATACGCAGTATTTT.

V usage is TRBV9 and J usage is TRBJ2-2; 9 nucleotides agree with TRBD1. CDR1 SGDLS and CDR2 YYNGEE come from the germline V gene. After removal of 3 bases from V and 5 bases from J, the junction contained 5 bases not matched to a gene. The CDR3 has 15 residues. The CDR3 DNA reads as TGTGCCAGCAGCGACAGGGGGCGCGGAACCGGGGAGCTGTTTTTT. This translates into CASSDRGRGTGELFF. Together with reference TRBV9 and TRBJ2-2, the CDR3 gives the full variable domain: DSGVTQTPKHLITATGQRVTLRCSPRSGDLSVYWYQQSLDQGLQFLIQYYNGEERAKGNILERFSAQQFPDLHSELNLSSLELGDSALYFCASSDRGRGTGELFFGEGSRLTVL.

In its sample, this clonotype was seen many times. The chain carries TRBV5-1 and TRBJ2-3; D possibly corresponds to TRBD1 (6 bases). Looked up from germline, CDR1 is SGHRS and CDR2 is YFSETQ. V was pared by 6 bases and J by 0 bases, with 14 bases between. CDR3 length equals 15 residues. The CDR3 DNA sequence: TGCGCCAGCAATTCCCGGGACACCAGCACAGATACGCAGTATTTT. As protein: CASNSRDTSTDTQYF.

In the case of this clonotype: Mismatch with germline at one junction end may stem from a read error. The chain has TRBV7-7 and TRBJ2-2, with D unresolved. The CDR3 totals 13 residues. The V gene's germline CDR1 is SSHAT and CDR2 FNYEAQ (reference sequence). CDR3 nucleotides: TGTGCTAGCAGCGCAAATAATGCCGGGGAGCTGTTTTTT. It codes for CASSANNAGELFF. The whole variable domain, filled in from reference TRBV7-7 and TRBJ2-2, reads GAGVSQSPRYKVTKRGQDVTLRCDPISSHATLYWYQQALGQGPEFLTYFNYEAQPDKSGLPSDRFSAERPEGSISTLTIQRTEQRDSAMYRCASSANNAGELFFGEGSRLTVL.

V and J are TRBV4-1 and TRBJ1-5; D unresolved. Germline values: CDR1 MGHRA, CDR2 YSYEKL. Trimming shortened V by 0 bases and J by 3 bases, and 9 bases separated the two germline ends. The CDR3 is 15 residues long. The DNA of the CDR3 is TGCGCCAGCAGCCAAGAAAGTCAGATCAATCAGCCCCAGCATTTT. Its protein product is CASSQESQINQPQHF.

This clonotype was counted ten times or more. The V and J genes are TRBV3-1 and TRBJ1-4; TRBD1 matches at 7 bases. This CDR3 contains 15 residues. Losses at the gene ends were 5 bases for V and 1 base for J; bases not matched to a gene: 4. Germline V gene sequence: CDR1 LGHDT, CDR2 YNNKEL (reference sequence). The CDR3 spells CASSSDRVTNEKLFF. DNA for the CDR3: TGTGCCAGCAGCTCCGACAGGGTAACTAATGAAAAACTGTTTTTT.

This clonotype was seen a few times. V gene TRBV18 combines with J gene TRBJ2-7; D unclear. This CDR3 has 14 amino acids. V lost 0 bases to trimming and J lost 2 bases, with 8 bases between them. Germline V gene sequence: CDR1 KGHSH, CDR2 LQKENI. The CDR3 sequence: CASSPPGQTYEQYF. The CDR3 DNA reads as TGTGCCAGCTCACCACCAGGGCAGACCTACGAGCAGTACTTC.

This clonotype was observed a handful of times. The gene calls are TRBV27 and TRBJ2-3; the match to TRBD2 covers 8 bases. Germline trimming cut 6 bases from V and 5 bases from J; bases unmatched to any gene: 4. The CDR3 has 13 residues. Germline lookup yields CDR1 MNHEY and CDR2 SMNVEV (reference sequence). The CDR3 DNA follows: TGTGCCAGCAGGATAACTAGCGGAGATACGCAGTATTTT. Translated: CASRITSGDTQYF.

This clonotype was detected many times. This CDR3 reads CASSIEAGGYGYTF. The DNA for the CDR3 is TGTGCCAGCAGTATCGAGGCGGGCGGCTATGGCTACACCTTC. The chain carries TRBV6-1 and TRBJ1-2, with D unclear. V lost 5 bases to trimming and J lost 4 bases, with 14 bases between them. The germline CDR1 and CDR2 sequences are MNHNS and SASEGT. CDR3 length: 14 amino acids.

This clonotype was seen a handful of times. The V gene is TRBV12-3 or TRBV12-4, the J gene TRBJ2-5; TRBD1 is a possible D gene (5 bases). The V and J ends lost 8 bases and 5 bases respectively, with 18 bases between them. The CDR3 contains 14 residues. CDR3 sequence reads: CASGRTGRRETQYF. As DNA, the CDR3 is TGTGCCAGCGGTAGAACAGGCCGACGGGAGACCCAGTACTTC.

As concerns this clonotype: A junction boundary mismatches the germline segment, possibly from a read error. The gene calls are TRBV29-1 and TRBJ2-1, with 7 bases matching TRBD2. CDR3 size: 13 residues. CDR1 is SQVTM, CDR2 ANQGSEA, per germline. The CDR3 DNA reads TGCGGCGTTGATAGAAGCGGGGACCTTATGCAGTTCTTC. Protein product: CGVDRSGDLMQFF.

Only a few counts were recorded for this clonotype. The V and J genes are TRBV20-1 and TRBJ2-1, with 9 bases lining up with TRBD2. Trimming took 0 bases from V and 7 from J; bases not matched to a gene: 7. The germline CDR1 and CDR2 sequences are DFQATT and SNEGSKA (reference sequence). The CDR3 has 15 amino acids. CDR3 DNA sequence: TGCAGTGCTAGAGATAAAACTAGCGGGTATAATGAGCAGTTCTTC. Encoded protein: CSARDKTSGYNEQFF.

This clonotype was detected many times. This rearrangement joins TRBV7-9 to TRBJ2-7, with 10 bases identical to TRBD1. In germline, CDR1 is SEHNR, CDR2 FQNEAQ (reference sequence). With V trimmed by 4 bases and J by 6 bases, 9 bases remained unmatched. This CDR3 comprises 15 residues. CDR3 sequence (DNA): TGTGCCAGCAGCTCGTCCGGGACAGGGGCCGGCGAGCAGTACTTC. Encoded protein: CASSSSGTGAGEQYF.

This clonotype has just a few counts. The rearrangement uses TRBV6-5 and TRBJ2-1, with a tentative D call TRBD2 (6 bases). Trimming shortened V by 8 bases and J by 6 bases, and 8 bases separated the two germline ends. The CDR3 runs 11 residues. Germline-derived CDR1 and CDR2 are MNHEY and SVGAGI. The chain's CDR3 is CASGRGNEQFF. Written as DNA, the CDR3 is TGTGCCAGCGGGCGGGGCAATGAGCAGTTCTTC.

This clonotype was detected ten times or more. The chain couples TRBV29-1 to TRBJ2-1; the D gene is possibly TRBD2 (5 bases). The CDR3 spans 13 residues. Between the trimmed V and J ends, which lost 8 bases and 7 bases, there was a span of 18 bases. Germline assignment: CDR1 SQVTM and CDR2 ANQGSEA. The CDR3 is CSISGSGINEQFF. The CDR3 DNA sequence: TGCAGCATCAGCGGAAGTGGAATTAATGAGCAGTTCTTC.

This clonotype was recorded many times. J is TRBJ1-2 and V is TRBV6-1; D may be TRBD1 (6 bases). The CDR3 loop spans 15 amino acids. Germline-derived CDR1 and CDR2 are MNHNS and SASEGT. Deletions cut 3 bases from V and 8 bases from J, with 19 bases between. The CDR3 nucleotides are TGTGCCAGCAGTGAGTCCGGGACAACCGCCGGGGGCTACACCTTC. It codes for CASSESGTTAGGYTF.

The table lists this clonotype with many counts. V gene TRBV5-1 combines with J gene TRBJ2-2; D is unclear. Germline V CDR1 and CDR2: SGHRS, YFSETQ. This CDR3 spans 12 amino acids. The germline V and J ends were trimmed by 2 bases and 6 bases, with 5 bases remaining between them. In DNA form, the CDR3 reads TGCGCCAGCAGCTTCGTCCCCGGGGAGCTGTTTTTT. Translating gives CASSFVPGELFF.

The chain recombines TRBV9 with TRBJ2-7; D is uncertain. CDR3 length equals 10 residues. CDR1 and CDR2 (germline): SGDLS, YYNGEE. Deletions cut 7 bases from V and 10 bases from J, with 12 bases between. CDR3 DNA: TGTGCCAGCGTAGCCCGCGGTCAGTACTTC. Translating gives CASVARGQYF.

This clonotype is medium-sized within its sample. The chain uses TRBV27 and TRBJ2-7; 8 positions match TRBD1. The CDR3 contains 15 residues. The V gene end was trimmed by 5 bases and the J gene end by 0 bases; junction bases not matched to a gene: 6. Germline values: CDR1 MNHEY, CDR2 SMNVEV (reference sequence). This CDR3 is CASSIQQGVSYEQYF. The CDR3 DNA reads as TGTGCCAGCAGTATACAACAGGGGGTCTCCTACGAGCAGTACTTC.

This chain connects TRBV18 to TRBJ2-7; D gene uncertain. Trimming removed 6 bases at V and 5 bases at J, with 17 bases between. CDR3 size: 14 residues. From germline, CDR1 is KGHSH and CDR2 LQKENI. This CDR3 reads CASSPGHWIHEQYF. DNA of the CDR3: TGTGCCAGCTCCCCGGGTCATTGGATCCACGAGCAGTACTTC.

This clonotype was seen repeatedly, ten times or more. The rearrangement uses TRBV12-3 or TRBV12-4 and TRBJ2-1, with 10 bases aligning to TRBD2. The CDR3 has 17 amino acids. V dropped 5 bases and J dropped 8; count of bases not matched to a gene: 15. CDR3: CASSLRLAGPSLDEQFF. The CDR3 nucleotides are TGTGCCAGCAGTCTTAGACTAGCGGGCCCCTCCCTGGATGAGCAGTTCTTC.

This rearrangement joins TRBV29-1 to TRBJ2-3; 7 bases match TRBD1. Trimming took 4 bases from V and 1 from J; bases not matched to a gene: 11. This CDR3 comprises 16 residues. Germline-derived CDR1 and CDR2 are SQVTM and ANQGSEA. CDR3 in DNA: TGCAGCGTTGGGGCCCCGACAGGGAGTGGCACAGATACGCAGTATTTT. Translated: CSVGAPTGSGTDTQYF.